Listed below are T cell receptor beta chains from one sample, sequenced in a study of T cell repertoires in cytomegalovirus infection. MiXCR, run by TCRdb on the reads, gives a single entry per CDR3 protein. The sample has fewer than 550,000 distinct CDR3 sequences, about 11% seen once. What was sequenced was PBMCs. These receptors were obtained from a human donor in good health (CMV status not recorded). Some clones in this sample may be carry-over from other donors' samples. Each CDR3 is given with its conserved first and last residue. A D gene is named only where the DNA matches it firmly. Some rows have no size entry. The others give once, few or many, or a class for an expanded clone.

j_call d_call clone_size v_call cdr3_aa cdr3_nt
TRBJ1-5 . many TRBV10-2 CASGRNGLSNQPQHF TGCGCCTCTGGCCGGAATGGTTTGAGCAATCAGCCCCAGCATTTT
TRBJ2-1 . many TRBV7-9 CASSLGLAESKQFF TGTGCCAGCAGCTTAGGATTAGCGGAATCAAAGCAGTTCTTC
TRBJ1-3 . many TRBV20-1 CSAPTQGDTIYF TGCAGTGCCCCGACCCAGGGCGACACCATATATTTT
TRBJ1-1 . many TRBV6-1 CASSEFLTDTEAFF TGTGCCAGCAGTGAATTCCTGACGGACACTGAAGCTTTCTTT
TRBJ1-1 TRBD1 many TRBV12-3/TRBV12-4 CASSLVFGQGNTEAFF TGTGCCAGCAGTTTAGTGTTTGGACAGGGGAACACTGAAGCTTTCTTT
TRBJ2-7 . many TRBV7-9 CASSAQLQPEQYF TGTGCCAGCTCGGCCCAGTTGCAACCGGAGCAGTACTTC
TRBJ2-7 . many TRBV7-9 CASSLGTGRHEQYF TGTGCCAGCAGCTTAGGTACGGGCCGCCACGAGCAGTACTTC
TRBJ1-4 TRBD1 many TRBV4-2 CASSPSDRGTNEKLFF TGTGCCAGCAGCCCTTCGGACAGGGGAACTAATGAAAAACTGTTTTTT
TRBJ1-5 TRBD1 many TRBV7-2 CASTTGTGAQPQHF TGTGCCAGCACCACCGGGACAGGGGCCCAGCCCCAGCATTTT
TRBJ2-5 TRBD1 many TRBV29-1 CSVEGAGTGLGETQYF TGCAGCGTTGAAGGCGCTGGGACAGGTCTCGGGGAGACCCAGTACTTC
TRBJ2-7 . . TRBV3-1 CASSQDEGNWTYEQYF TGTGCCAGCAGCCAAGATGAGGGGAATTGGACCTACGAGCAGTACTTC
TRBJ1-1 TRBD1 . TRBV12-3/TRBV12-4 CASKGQGENTEAFF TGTGCCAGCAAGGGACAGGGGGAGAACACTGAAGCTTTCTTT
TRBJ1-6 TRBD1 many TRBV5-5 CASSLDATGGSPLHF TGTGCCAGCAGCTTGGATGCGACAGGGGGTTCACCCCTCCACTTT
TRBJ1-2 TRBD1 . TRBV20-1 CSVTGGYYGYTF TGCAGTGTGACAGGGGGATACTATGGCTACACCTTC
TRBJ2-7 TRBD2 many TRBV20-1 CSASGRSSYEQYF TGCAGTGCTAGCGGGAGGAGCTCCTACGAGCAGTACTTC
TRBJ2-7 . few TRBV7-3 CASNLSGTYEQYF TGTGCCAGCAACTTATCGGGCACCTACGAGCAGTACTTC
TRBJ2-3 . . TRBV28 CASSRSGPDTQYF TGTGCCAGCAGCCGATCTGGACCCGATACGCAGTATTTT
TRBJ2-7 . . TRBV6-6 CASSYSRSSYEQYF TGTGCCAGCAGTTACTCGCGCAGCTCCTACGAGCAGTACTTC
TRBJ2-5 TRBD2 many TRBV12-3/TRBV12-4 CASSQTSGNFRETQYF TGTGCCAGCAGTCAAACTAGCGGGAACTTCCGGGAGACCCAGTACTTC
TRBJ1-5 . many TRBV12-3/TRBV12-4 CASSPYGGGGQPQHF TGTGCCAGCAGCCCTTACGGGGGAGGTGGTCAGCCCCAGCATTTT
TRBJ2-3 . many TRBV7-3 CASSQQNRDTQYF TGTGCCAGCAGTCAGCAAAACAGAGATACGCAGTATTTT
TRBJ1-2 . many TRBV14 CASSQGTSYGYTF TGTGCCAGCAGCCAAGGGACGTCTTACGGCTACACCTTC
TRBJ1-2 TRBD1 many TRBV7-2 CASSLDRTGSVGYTF TGTGCCAGCAGCTTAGATCGGACAGGGTCGGTAGGCTACACCTTC
TRBJ2-3 TRBD1 . TRBV20-1 CSARGRGRGSTDTQYF TGCAGTGCTAGGGGCCGGGGCAGGGGGAGTACAGATACGCAGTATTTT
TRBJ1-4 . many TRBV6-6 CATQVRQDGKLFF TGTGCCACCCAGGTCCGTCAGGACGGAAAACTGTTTTTT
TRBJ2-4 . many TRBV7-8 CASSLHDSINIQYF TGTGCCAGCAGCTTACACGATTCCATAAACATTCAGTACTTC
TRBJ1-5 TRBD1 many TRBV5-6 CASSLNAGGLDQPQHF TGTGCCAGCAGCTTGAACGCAGGGGGTCTCGATCAGCCCCAGCATTTT
TRBJ2-6 . many TRBV12-3/TRBV12-4 CASSFRWSGANVLTF TGTGCCAGCAGTTTTAGGTGGTCCGGGGCCAACGTCCTGACTTTC